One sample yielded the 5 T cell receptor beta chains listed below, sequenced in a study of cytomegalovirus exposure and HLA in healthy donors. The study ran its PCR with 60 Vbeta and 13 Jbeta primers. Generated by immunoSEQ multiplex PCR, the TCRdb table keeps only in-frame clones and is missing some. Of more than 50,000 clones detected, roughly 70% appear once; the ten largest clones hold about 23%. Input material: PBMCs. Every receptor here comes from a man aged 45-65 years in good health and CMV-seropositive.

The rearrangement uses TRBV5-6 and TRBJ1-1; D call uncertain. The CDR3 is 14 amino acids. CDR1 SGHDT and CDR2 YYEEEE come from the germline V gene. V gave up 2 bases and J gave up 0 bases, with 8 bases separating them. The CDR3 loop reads CASSFLGMNTEAFF. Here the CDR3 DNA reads TGTGCCAGCAGCTTTCTGGGCATGAACACTGAAGCTTTCTTT.

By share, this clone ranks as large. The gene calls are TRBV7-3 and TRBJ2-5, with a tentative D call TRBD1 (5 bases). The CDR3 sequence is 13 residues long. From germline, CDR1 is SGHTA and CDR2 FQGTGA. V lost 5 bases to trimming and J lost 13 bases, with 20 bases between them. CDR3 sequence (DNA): TGTGCCAGCAGCCAAAGGGGATTAAACCGATGGTACTTC. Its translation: CASSQRGLNRWYF.

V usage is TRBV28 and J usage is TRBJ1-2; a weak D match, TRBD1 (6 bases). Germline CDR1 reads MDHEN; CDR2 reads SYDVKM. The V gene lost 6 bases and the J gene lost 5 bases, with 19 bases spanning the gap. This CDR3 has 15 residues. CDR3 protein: CASRSTGPELYGYTF. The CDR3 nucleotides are TGTGCCAGCAGAAGTACAGGGCCCGAGCTTTATGGCTACACCTTC.

CDR3 bases: TGCGCCAGCAGCCAAGAGGGGGGAAGTCTGAACATTCAGTACTTC. Its translation: CASSQEGGSLNIQYF. The chain combines TRBV4-1 with TRBJ2-4, with TRBD2 as a possible D gene (6 bases). This CDR3 contains 15 residues. Germline CDR1 and CDR2: MGHRA and YSYEKL. Trimming removed 0 bases at V and 7 bases at J, with 13 bases between.

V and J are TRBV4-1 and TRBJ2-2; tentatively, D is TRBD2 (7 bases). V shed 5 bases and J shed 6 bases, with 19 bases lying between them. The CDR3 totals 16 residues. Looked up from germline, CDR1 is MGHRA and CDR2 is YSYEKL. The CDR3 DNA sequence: TGCGCCAGCAGCTTCGGGGGGCAGGGAATCCCCGGGGAGCTGTTTTTT. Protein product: CASSFGGQGIPGELFF.